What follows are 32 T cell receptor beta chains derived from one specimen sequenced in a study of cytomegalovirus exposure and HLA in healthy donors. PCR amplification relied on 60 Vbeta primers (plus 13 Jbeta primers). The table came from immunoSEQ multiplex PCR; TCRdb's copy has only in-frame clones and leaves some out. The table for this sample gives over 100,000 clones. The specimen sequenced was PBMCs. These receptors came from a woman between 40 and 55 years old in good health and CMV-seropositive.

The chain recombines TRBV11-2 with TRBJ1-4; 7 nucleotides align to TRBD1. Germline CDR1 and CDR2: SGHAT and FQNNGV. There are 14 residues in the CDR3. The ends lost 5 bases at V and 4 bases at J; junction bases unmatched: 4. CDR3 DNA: TGTGCCAGCAGCAGGACAGGAGTTAATGAAAAACTGTTTTTT. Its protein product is CASSRTGVNEKLFF. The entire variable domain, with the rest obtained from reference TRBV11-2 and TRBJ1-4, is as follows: EAGVAQSPRYKIIEKRQSVAFWCNPISGHATLYWYQQILGQGPKLLIQFQNNGVVDDSQLPKDRFSAERLKGVDSTLKIQPAKLEDSAVYLCASSRTGVNEKLFFGSGTQLSVL.

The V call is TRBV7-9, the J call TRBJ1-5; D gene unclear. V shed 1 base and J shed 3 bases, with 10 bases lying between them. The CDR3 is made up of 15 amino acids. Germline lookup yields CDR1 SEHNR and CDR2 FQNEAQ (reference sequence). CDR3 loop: CASSLGQADNQPQHF. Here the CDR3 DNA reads TGTGCCAGCAGCTTAGGGCAGGCAGACAATCAGCCCCAGCATTTT. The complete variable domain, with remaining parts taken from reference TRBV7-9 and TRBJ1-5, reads DTGVSQNPRHKITKRGQNVTFRCDPISEHNRLYWYRQTLGQGPEFLTYFQNEAQLEKSRLLSDRFSAERPKGSFSTLEIQRTEQGDSAMYLCASSLGQADNQPQHFGDGTRLSIL.

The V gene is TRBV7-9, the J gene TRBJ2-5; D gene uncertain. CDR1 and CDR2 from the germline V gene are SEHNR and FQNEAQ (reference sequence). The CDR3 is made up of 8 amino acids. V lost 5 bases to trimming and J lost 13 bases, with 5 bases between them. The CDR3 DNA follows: TGTGCCAGCAGCCCGAGGTACTTC. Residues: CASSPRYF.

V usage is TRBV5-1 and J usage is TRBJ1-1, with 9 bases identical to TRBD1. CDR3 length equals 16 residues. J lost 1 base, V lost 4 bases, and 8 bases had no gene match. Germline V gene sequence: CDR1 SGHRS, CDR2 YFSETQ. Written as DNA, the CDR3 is TGCGCCAGCAGCAGCCGGGACAGGGTTGAGAACACTGAAGCTTTCTTT. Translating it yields CASSSRDRVENTEAFF.

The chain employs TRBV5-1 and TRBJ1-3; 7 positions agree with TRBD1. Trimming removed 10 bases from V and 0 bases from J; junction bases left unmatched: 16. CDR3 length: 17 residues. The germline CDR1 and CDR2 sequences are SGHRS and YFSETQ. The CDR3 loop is CASQLAAGGISGNTIYF. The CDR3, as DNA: TGCGCCTCCCAGCTGGCGGCAGGGGGGATCTCTGGAAACACCATATATTTT.

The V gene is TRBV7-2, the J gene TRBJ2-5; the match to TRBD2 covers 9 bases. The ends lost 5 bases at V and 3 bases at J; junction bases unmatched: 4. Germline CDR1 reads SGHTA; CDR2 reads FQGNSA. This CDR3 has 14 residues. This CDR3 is CASSKGLAEETQYF. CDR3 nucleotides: TGTGCCAGCAGCAAGGGACTAGCTGAAGAGACCCAGTACTTC.

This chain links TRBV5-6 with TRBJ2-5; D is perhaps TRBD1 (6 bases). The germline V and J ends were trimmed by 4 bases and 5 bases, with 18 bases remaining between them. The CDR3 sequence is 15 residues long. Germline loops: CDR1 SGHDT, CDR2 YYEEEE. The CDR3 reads CASSQRFTGSETQYF. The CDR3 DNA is TGTGCCAGCAGCCAACGCTTTACAGGGTCCGAGACCCAGTACTTC.

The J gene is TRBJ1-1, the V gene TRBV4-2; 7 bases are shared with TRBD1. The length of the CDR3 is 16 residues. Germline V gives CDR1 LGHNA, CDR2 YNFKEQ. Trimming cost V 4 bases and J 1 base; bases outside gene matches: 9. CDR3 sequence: CASSRHRGEGNTEAFF. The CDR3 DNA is TGTGCCAGCAGCCGCCACAGGGGAGAGGGGAACACTGAAGCTTTCTTT.

In DNA form, the CDR3 reads TGTGCCAGCTCACCATCCGGACAGGGCTACGAGCAGTACTTC. Amino acids: CASSPSGQGYEQYF. The chain employs TRBV18 and TRBJ2-7; 8 nucleotides align to TRBD1. This CDR3 is 14 amino acids long. In germline, CDR1 is KGHSH, CDR2 LQKENI. V shed 2 bases and J 3 bases; nucleotides not matched to a gene: 3. Supplemented by reference TRBV18 and TRBJ2-7, the full variable domain reads NAGVMQNPRHLVRRRGQEARLRCSPMKGHSHVYWYRQLPEEGLKFMVYLQKENIIDESGMPKERFSAEFPKEGPSILRIQQVVRGDSAAYFCASSPSGQGYEQYFGPGTRLTVT.

In DNA, the CDR3 is TGTGCCAGCAGCTCCACCCGGGACAGGGTGAACGAGCAGTACTTC. As protein: CASSSTRDRVNEQYF. The chain recombines TRBV13 with TRBJ2-7; 9 bases align to TRBD1. The CDR3 is made up of 15 amino acids. The V and J ends lost 4 bases and 5 bases, in that order; junction bases with no gene match: 9. Germline lookup yields CDR1 PRHDT and CDR2 FYEKMQ (reference sequence).

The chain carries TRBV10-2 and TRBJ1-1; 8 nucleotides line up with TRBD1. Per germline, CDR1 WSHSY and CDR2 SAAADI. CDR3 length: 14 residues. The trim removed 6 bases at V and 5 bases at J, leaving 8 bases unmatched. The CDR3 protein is CASRETGGGTEAFF. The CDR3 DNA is TGCGCCAGCAGGGAAACAGGGGGGGGAACTGAAGCTTTCTTT.

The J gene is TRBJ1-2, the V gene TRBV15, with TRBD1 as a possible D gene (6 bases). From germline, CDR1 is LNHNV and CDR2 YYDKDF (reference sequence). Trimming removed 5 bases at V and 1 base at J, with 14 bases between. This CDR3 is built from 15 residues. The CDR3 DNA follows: TGTGCCACCAGCGCTAGGGGGAATCGTAACTATGGCTACACCTTC. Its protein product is CATSARGNRNYGYTF.

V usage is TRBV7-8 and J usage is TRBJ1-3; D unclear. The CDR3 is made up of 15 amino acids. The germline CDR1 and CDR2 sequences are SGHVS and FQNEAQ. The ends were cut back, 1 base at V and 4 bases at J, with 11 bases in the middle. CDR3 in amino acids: CASSLGAGAGNTIYF. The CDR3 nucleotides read TGTGCCAGCAGCTTAGGTGCGGGCGCCGGAAACACCATATATTTT.

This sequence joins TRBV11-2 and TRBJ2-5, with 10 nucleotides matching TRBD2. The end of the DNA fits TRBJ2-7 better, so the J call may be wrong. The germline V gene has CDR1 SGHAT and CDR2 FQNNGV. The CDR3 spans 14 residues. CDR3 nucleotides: TGTGCCAGCAGCATAACTAGCGGGACAGGCGAGCAGTACTTC. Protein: CASSITSGTGEQYF.

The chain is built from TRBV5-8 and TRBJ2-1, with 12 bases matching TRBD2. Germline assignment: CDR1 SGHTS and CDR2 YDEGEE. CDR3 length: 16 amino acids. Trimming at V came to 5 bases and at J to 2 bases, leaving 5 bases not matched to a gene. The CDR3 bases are TGTGCCAGCAGTCTAGCGGGAGGGTGGGCCTACAATGAGCAGTTCTTC. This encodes CASSLAGGWAYNEQFF.

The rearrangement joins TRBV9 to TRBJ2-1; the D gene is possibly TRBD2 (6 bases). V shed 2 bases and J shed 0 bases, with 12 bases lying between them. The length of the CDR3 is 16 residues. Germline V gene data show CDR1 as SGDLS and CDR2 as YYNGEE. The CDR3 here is CASSVGGISSYNEQFF. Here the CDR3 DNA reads TGTGCCAGCAGCGTTGGCGGGATCAGCTCCTACAATGAGCAGTTCTTC.

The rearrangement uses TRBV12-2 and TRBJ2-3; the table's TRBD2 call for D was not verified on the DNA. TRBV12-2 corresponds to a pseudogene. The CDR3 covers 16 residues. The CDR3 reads CASRALLDFCTDTQYF. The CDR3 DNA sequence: TGTGCAAGTCGCGCTCTCCTAGATTTCTGCACAGATACGCAGTATTTT.

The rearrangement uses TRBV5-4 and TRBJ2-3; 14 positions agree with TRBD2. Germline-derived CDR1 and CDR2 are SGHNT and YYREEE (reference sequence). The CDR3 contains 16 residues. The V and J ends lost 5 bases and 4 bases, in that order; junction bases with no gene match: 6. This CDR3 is CASRQTSGRGADTQYF. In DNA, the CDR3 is TGTGCCAGCAGACAGACTAGCGGGAGGGGAGCAGATACGCAGTATTTT.

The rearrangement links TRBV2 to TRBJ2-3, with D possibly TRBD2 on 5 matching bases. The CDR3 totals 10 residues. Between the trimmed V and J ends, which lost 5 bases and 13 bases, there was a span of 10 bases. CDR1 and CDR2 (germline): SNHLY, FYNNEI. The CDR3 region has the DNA TGTGCCAGCAGTACCCCGGGAAAGTATTTT. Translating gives CASSTPGKYF.

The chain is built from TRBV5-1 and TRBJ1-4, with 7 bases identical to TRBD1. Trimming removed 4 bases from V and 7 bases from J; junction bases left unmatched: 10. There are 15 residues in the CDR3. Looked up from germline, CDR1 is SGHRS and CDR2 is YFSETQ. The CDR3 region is CASSTDRVGGEKLFF. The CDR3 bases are TGCGCCAGCAGCACCGACAGGGTTGGGGGTGAAAAACTGTTTTTT.

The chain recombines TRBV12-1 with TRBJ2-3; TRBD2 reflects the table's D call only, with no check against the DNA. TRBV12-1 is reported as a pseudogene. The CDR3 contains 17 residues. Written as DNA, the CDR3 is TGTGCCACCCCGGGACTAGCGGGAGATGGGAGCACAGATACGCAGTATTTT. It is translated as CATPGLAGDGSTDTQYF.

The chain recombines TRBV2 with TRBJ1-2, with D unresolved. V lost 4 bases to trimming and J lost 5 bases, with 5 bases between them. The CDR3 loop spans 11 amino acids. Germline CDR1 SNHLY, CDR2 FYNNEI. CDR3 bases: TGTGCCAGCAGTGTACGGTATGGCTACACCTTC. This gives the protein CASSVRYGYTF.

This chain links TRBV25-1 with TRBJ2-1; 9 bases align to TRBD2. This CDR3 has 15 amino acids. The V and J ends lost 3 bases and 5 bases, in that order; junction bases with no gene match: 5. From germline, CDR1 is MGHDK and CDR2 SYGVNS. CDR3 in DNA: TGTGCCAGCAGTGAGACGGGACTAGCCCACAATGAGCAGTTCTTC. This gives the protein CASSETGLAHNEQFF.

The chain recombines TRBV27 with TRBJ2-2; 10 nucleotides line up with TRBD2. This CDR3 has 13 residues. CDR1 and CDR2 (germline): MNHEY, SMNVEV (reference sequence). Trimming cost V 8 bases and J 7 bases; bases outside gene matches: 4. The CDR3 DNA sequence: TGTGCCAGCTCGGGACTAGCGTACGGGGAGCTGTTTTTT. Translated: CASSGLAYGELFF.

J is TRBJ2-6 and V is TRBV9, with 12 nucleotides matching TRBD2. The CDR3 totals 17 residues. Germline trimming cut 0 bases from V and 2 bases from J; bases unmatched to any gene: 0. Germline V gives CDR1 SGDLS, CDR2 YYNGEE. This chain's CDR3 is CASSVGLAGAGANVLTF. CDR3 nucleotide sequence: TGTGCCAGCAGCGTAGGACTAGCGGGAGCTGGGGCCAACGTCCTGACTTTC.

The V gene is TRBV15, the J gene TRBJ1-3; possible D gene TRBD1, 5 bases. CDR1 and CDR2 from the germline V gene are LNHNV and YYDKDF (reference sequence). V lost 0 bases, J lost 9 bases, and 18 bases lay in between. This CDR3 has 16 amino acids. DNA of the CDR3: TGTGCCACCAGCAGAGATGACAGCAGGTTATCTTCCACCATATATTTT. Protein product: CATSRDDSRLSSTIYF.

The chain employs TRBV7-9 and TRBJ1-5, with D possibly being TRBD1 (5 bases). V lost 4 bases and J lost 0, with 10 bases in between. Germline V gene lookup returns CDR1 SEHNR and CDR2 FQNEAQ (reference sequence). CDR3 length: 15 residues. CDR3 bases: TGTGCCAGCAGCTCCTTGCAGGGTAGCAATCAGCCCCAGCATTTT. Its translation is CASSSLQGSNQPQHF.

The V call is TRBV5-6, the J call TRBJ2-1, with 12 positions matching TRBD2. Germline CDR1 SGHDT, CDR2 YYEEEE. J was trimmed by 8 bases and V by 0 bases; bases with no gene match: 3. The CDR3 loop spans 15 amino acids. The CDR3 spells CASSLGLAGADEQFF. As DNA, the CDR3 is TGTGCCAGCAGCTTGGGACTAGCGGGAGCCGATGAGCAGTTCTTC.

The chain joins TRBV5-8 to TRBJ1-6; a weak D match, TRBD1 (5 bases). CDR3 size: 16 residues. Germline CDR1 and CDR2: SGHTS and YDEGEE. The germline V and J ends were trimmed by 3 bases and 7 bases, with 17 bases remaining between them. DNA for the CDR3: TGTGCCAGCAGCTCCGAGGAGATGGGGGGGAATTCACCCCTCCACTTT. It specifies CASSSEEMGGNSPLHF.

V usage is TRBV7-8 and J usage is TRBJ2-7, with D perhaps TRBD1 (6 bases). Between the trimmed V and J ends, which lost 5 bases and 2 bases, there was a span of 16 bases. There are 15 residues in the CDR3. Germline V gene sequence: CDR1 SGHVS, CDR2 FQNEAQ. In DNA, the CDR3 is TGTGCCAGCAGCCCAGGGGTGGGGCTAGCCTACGAGCAGTACTTC. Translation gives CASSPGVGLAYEQYF.

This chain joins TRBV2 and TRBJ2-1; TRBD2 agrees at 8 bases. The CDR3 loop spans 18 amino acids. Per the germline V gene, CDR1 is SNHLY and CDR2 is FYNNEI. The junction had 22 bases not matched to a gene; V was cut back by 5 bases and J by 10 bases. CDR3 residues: CASSPRSHTGTRIGEQFF. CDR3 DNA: TGTGCCAGCAGTCCGAGAAGCCACACCGGGACTAGAATCGGGGAGCAGTTCTTC.

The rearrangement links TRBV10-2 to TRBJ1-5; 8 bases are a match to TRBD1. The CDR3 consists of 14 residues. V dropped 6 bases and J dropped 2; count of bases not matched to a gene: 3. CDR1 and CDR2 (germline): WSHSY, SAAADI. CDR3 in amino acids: CASSLDRGNQPQHF. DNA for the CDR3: TGCGCCAGCAGCTTGGACAGGGGCAATCAGCCCCAGCATTTT.